The 18 T cell receptor beta chains reported below all come from one sample, sequenced in a study of CD8 T cells in Susac syndrome. RNA totalling about 0.45 to 1 ug underwent reverse transcription with random hexamers. In TCRdb, the immunoSEQ multiplex PCR reads were re-called with MiXCR into one record per CDR3 protein. The table shows under 200,000 distinct CDR3 sequences, with around 95% occurring only once. The sample consisted of CD4+ T cells from PBMCs. The receptors derive from a human donor with Susac syndrome.

The chain employs TRBV9 and TRBJ2-2; D might be TRBD1 (6 bases). The CDR3 runs to 17 residues. Trimming took 4 bases from V and 0 from J, leaving 16 bases between them. CDR1 is SGDLS and CDR2 is YYNGEE in the germline V gene. The CDR3 is CASSPTSRGPNTGELFF. The CDR3 DNA reads as TGTGCCAGCAGCCCGACCAGCAGGGGCCCGAACACCGGGGAGCTGTTTTTT.

Here the CDR3 reads CASSQEDLTFYNEQFF. The CDR3 DNA follows: TGTGCCAGCAGCCAAGAAGACCTAACCTTTTACAATGAGCAGTTCTTC. The chain has TRBV3-1 and TRBJ2-1; D gene uncertain. The CDR3 sequence is 16 residues long. Germline V lookup: CDR1 LGHDT, CDR2 YNNKEL (reference sequence). Trimming shortened V by 0 bases and J by 4 bases, and 13 bases separated the two germline ends.

J is TRBJ2-1 and V is TRBV12-5, with D possibly called TRBD1 or TRBD2 (5 bases each). Germline V gene sequence: CDR1 LGHNT, CDR2 FRNRAP. Deletions cut 4 bases from V and 4 bases from J, with 14 bases between. CDR3 length: 15 residues. CDR3 in DNA: TGTGCTAGTGGTTCGCCGGGACCCGGGTACAATGAGCAGTTCTTC. Protein: CASGSPGPGYNEQFF.

The chain recombines TRBV9 with TRBJ2-3; D is perhaps TRBD1 (5 bases). Trimming cost V 6 bases and J 2 bases, with 13 bases left between them. This CDR3 spans 14 amino acids. CDR1 and CDR2 from the germline V gene are SGDLS and YYNGEE. Here the CDR3 reads CASTETVSTDTQYF. The CDR3 DNA sequence: TGTGCCAGCACCGAGACAGTCTCCACAGATACGCAGTATTTT.

The chain recombines TRBV7-2 with TRBJ1-5; possibly TRBD1 for D (5 bases). The CDR3 is 16 residues long. Germline CDR1 and CDR2: SGHTA and FQGNSA. Trimming removed 5 bases at V and 0 bases at J, with 14 bases between. DNA of the CDR3: TGTGCCAGCAGCCCGACGCACAGGTCTAGCAATCAGCCCCAGCATTTT. Translated: CASSPTHRSSNQPQHF.

J is TRBJ1-4 and V is TRBV12-3 or TRBV12-4; 8 bases map to TRBD1. The trim removed 6 bases at V and 7 bases at J, leaving 4 bases unmatched. The CDR3 runs 13 residues. This CDR3 reads CASRRQGSEKLFF. The DNA for the CDR3 is TGTGCCAGCAGAAGACAGGGGTCTGAAAAACTGTTTTTT.

The rearrangement uses TRBV29-1 and TRBJ1-1, with D unclear. Germline CDR1 and CDR2: SQVTM and ANQGSEA. The CDR3 is made up of 12 amino acids. Trimming took 6 bases from V and 2 from J, leaving 10 bases between them. This CDR3 reads CSVKRVNTEAFF. The CDR3 DNA reads as TGCAGCGTGAAAAGGGTTAACACTGAAGCTTTCTTT.

The chain has TRBV5-1 and TRBJ2-7; 7 bases match TRBD2. This CDR3 has 15 residues. Losses at the gene ends were 2 bases for V and 5 bases for J; bases not matched to a gene: 10. Germline CDR1 reads SGHRS; CDR2 reads YFSETQ. The CDR3 coding sequence is TGCGCCAGCAGCTTCTCCGGGACTAATCCCCACGAGCAGTACTTC. It translates to CASSFSGTNPHEQYF.

The V gene is TRBV30, the J gene TRBJ1-1; D unclear. The CDR3 consists of 15 residues. Deletions cut 4 bases from V and 1 base from J, with 16 bases between. The V gene's germline CDR1 is GTSNPN and CDR2 SVGIG (reference sequence). CDR3 nucleotide sequence: TGTGCCTGGAAATTCGGGGTTCCGAAGAACACTGAAGCTTTCTTT. This codes for CAWKFGVPKNTEAFF.

The V call is TRBV25-1, the J call TRBJ2-5, with a tentative D call TRBD1 (6 bases). CDR1 MGHDK and CDR2 SYGVNS come from the germline V gene. The CDR3 has 16 amino acids. Trimming cost V 4 bases and J 5 bases, with 20 bases left between them. The DNA of the CDR3 is TGTGCCAGCAGTGGGTTGAAACAGGGAATCCGGGAGACCCAGTACTTC. It specifies CASSGLKQGIRETQYF.

The rearrangement links TRBV6-6 to TRBJ2-6; D may be TRBD1 (6 bases). This CDR3 region has 15 residues. Germline V gene sequence: CDR1 MNHNY, CDR2 SVGAGI (reference sequence). The V end was cut by 5 bases, the J end by 0 bases, with 8 bases between. The CDR3 loop reads CASSAGVSGANVLTF. CDR3 sequence (DNA): TGTGCCAGCAGTGCAGGGGTCTCTGGGGCCAACGTCCTGACTTTC.

V and J are TRBV5-1 and TRBJ1-1; no firm D call. Trimming removed 4 bases from V and 7 bases from J, with 17 bases in between. Germline CDR1 and CDR2: SGHRS and YFSETQ. The CDR3 has 14 residues. The CDR3 is CASSTDLARGEAFF. For the CDR3, the DNA is TGCGCCAGCAGCACGGACTTGGCTCGGGGTGAAGCTTTCTTT.

The V gene is TRBV15, the J gene TRBJ2-7; 9 bases align to TRBD1. This CDR3 contains 14 residues. The J segment lost 4 bases and the V segment lost 0 bases, leaving 1 base of the junction unmatched. Germline V gene data show CDR1 as LNHNV and CDR2 as YYDKDF (reference sequence). The CDR3 DNA reads as TGTGCCACCAGCAGAGAACAGGGGGCATACGAGCAGTACTTC. Translating gives CATSREQGAYEQYF.

The rearrangement joins TRBV18 to TRBJ2-3; TRBD1 agrees at 10 bases. In germline, CDR1 is KGHSH, CDR2 LQKENI. The V and J ends lost 4 bases and 1 base, in that order; junction bases with no gene match: 8. The CDR3 is 17 residues long. The CDR3 bases are TGTGCCAGCTCACTTATCCCCGGGACAGGGGGCACAGATACGCAGTATTTT. This codes for CASSLIPGTGGTDTQYF.

This chain links TRBV9 with TRBJ1-2; no reliable D call. The CDR3 runs to 14 residues. Per germline, CDR1 SGDLS and CDR2 YYNGEE. V was cut by 0 bases and J by 4 bases, with 10 bases left in between. The CDR3 here is CASSVDRIAYGYTF. In DNA, the CDR3 is TGTGCCAGCAGCGTAGACCGGATCGCCTATGGCTACACCTTC.

The chain has TRBV20-1 and TRBJ2-1; a possible D gene is TRBD2 (5 bases). V dropped 0 bases and J dropped 9 bases, with 15 bases sitting between them. Looked up from germline, CDR1 is DFQATT and CDR2 is SNEGSKA (reference sequence). The CDR3 covers 14 residues. The CDR3 coding sequence is TGCAGTGCTAGAGATTCAGGAGGCCTCGGTGAGCAGTTCTTC. As protein: CSARDSGGLGEQFF.

V is TRBV20-1 and J is TRBJ1-5; D is possibly TRBD1 (6 bases). The CDR3 extends over 13 amino acids. Germline CDR1 and CDR2: DFQATT and SNEGSKA (reference sequence). The ends were cut back, 4 bases at V and 7 bases at J, with 14 bases in the middle. CDR3 coding DNA: TGCAGTGCTACCTACAGGGCCGGGCAGCCCCAGCATTTT. This codes for CSATYRAGQPQHF.

The CDR3 DNA follows: TGTGCCAGCAGCTTAAGGAAACAGAACTACAATGAGCAGTTCTTC. Its protein product is CASSLRKQNYNEQFF. The chain links TRBV5-4 to TRBJ2-1, with unresolved D. V was pared by 2 bases and J by 3 bases, with 12 bases between. CDR1 and CDR2 (germline): SGHNT, YYREEE (reference sequence). The CDR3 runs to 15 residues.